A selection of T cell receptor beta chains follows, all from one sample in a study of T cell repertoires in cytomegalovirus infection. From the reads, TCRdb called clonotypes with MiXCR, one entry per CDR3 protein. The profile shows around 450,000 distinct CDR3 sequences, roughly 30% of them singletons. Input material: PBMCs. All receptors derive from a human donor in good health (CMV status not recorded). Some clones in this sample may be carry-over from other donors' samples. The CDR3 runs from the conserved cysteine through the conserved F or W. The D gene is left open where the match is weak. The size field is filled for only some rows; it gives once, few, many or a size class.

v_gene: TRBV7-2; d_gene: -; j_gene: TRBJ2-7; abundance: many; CDR3aa: CASSLGNRVANEQYF; CDR3nt: TGTGCCAGCAGCTTAGGGAACAGGGTGGCCAACGAGCAGTACTTC
v_gene: TRBV6-2/TRBV6-3; d_gene: TRBD2; j_gene: TRBJ2-1; abundance: -; CDR3aa: CASSKEGKRERRGEQFF; CDR3nt: TGTGCCAGCAGTAAAGAGGGGAAGCGGGAGAGGAGGGGTGAGCAGTTCTTC
v_gene: TRBV29-1; d_gene: -; j_gene: TRBJ1-1; abundance: once; CDR3aa: CSVTNTEAFF; CDR3nt: TGCAGCGTCACAAACACTGAAGCTTTCTTT
v_gene: TRBV7-9; d_gene: -; j_gene: TRBJ1-6; abundance: -; CDR3aa: CASSLGMTSDSPLHF; CDR3nt: TGTGCCAGCAGCTTAGGGATGACCTCGGATTCACCCCTCCACTTT
v_gene: TRBV5-4; d_gene: TRBD1; j_gene: TRBJ1-1; abundance: -; CDR3aa: CASSSPSDRANTEAFF; CDR3nt: TGTGCCAGCAGCTCACCTTCCGACAGGGCGAACACTGAAGCTTTCTTT
v_gene: TRBV18; d_gene: -; j_gene: TRBJ2-6; abundance: few; CDR3aa: CASSPLTGSRTSGANVLTF; CDR3nt: TGTGCCAGCTCACCGCTCACAGGATCTAGAACCTCTGGGGCCAACGTCCTGACTTTC
v_gene: TRBV7-9; d_gene: TRBD1; j_gene: TRBJ1-2; abundance: few; CDR3aa: CASSPARAGGYVPYGYTF; CDR3nt: TGTGCCAGCAGCCCCGCTCGGGCAGGGGGCTATGTCCCTTATGGCTACACCTTC
v_gene: TRBV15; d_gene: -; j_gene: TRBJ2-5; abundance: -; CDR3aa: CATSRDKGQETQYF; CDR3nt: TGTGCCACCAGCAGAGATAAGGGTCAAGAGACCCAGTACTTC
v_gene: TRBV2; d_gene: -; j_gene: TRBJ1-5; abundance: -; CDR3aa: CASSEGGGRNNQPQHF; CDR3nt: TGTGCCAGCAGTGAAGGTGGGGGGCGGAACAATCAGCCCCAGCATTTT
v_gene: TRBV7-8; d_gene: -; j_gene: TRBJ1-4; abundance: many; CDR3aa: CASSLAGYNEKLFF; CDR3nt: TGTGCCAGCAGCTTAGCCGGGTATAATGAAAAACTGTTTTTT
v_gene: TRBV6-2/TRBV6-3; d_gene: -; j_gene: TRBJ2-5; abundance: few; CDR3aa: CASSYGLGAVETQYF; CDR3nt: TGTGCCAGCAGTTACGGCCTCGGGGCCGTTGAGACCCAGTACTTC
v_gene: TRBV7-2; d_gene: -; j_gene: TRBJ2-1; abundance: many; CDR3aa: CASSPPGVSSYNEQFF; CDR3nt: TGTGCCAGCAGCCCCCCCGGGGTAAGCTCCTACAATGAGCAGTTCTTC
v_gene: TRBV6-6; d_gene: -; j_gene: TRBJ2-5; abundance: -; CDR3aa: CASSYSSGTQYF; CDR3nt: TGTGCCAGCAGTTACTCTTCCGGGACCCAGTACTTC
v_gene: TRBV18; d_gene: TRBD2; j_gene: TRBJ2-1; abundance: -; CDR3aa: CASSPGASGAANEQFF; CDR3nt: TGTGCCAGCTCACCGGGCGCTAGCGGGGCGGCCAATGAGCAGTTCTTC
v_gene: TRBV6-1; d_gene: TRBD1; j_gene: TRBJ2-7; abundance: -; CDR3aa: CASRPPGQGYEQYF; CDR3nt: TGTGCCAGCAGGCCTCCGGGACAGGGGTACGAGCAGTACTTC
v_gene: TRBV11-2; d_gene: -; j_gene: TRBJ2-5; abundance: many; CDR3aa: CASSPSTDQETQYF; CDR3nt: TGTGCCAGCAGCCCAAGTACAGATCAAGAGACCCAGTACTTC
v_gene: TRBV6-6; d_gene: -; j_gene: TRBJ2-1; abundance: few; CDR3aa: CASSYERGPSGLTIEQFF; CDR3nt: TGTGCCAGCAGTTACGAACGAGGGCCATCGGGGCTTACGATCGAGCAGTTCTTC
v_gene: TRBV27; d_gene: -; j_gene: TRBJ2-5; abundance: many; CDR3aa: CASSFLGGSARTQYF; CDR3nt: TGTGCCAGCAGTTTTTTGGGGGGCTCGGCCAGGACCCAGTACTTC
v_gene: TRBV11-2; d_gene: -; j_gene: TRBJ2-4; abundance: -; CDR3aa: CASSFKEGNIQYF; CDR3nt: TGTGCCAGCAGCTTTAAGGAGGGAAACATTCAGTACTTC
v_gene: TRBV19; d_gene: TRBD1; j_gene: TRBJ2-2; abundance: -; CDR3aa: CASTTTGGNTGELFF; CDR3nt: TGTGCCAGTACCACGACAGGGGGCAACACCGGGGAGCTGTTTTTT
v_gene: TRBV7-9; d_gene: -; j_gene: TRBJ1-6; abundance: -; CDR3aa: CASSSPLERGSPLHF; CDR3nt: TGTGCCAGCAGCTCCCCTCTTGAGAGGGGTTCACCCCTCCACTTT
v_gene: TRBV7-6; d_gene: -; j_gene: TRBJ2-7; abundance: -; CDR3aa: CASSTARDRPTEQYF; CDR3nt: TGTGCCAGCAGCACCGCCCGGGACCGACCTACGGAGCAGTACTTC
v_gene: TRBV5-6; d_gene: -; j_gene: TRBJ1-6; abundance: -; CDR3aa: CASSYGGEDSPLHF; CDR3nt: TGTGCCAGCAGCTACGGGGGAGAGGATTCACCCCTCCACTTT
v_gene: TRBV7-3; d_gene: TRBD1; j_gene: TRBJ2-2; abundance: -; CDR3aa: CASSPVRGRNTGELFF; CDR3nt: TGTGCCAGCAGCCCCGTCAGGGGGCGAAACACCGGGGAGCTGTTTTTT
v_gene: TRBV11-1; d_gene: TRBD2; j_gene: TRBJ2-1; abundance: -; CDR3aa: CSSSAPLAGGPGGEQFF; CDR3nt: TGTTCCAGCAGCGCTCCGCTAGCGGGGGGGCCAGGGGGTGAGCAGTTCTTC
v_gene: TRBV7-2; d_gene: -; j_gene: TRBJ2-3; abundance: few; CDR3aa: CASTDQPTDTQYF; CDR3nt: TGTGCCAGCACGGATCAGCCCACAGATACGCAGTATTTT
v_gene: TRBV7-2; d_gene: TRBD1; j_gene: TRBJ1-6; abundance: many; CDR3aa: CASSLGTGSSPLHF; CDR3nt: TGTGCCAGCAGCTTAGGGACAGGGAGTTCACCCCTCCACTTT
v_gene: TRBV19; d_gene: TRBD2; j_gene: TRBJ2-7; abundance: few; CDR3aa: CASSTGLGSYEQYF; CDR3nt: TGTGCCAGTAGTACTGGACTAGGAAGCTACGAGCAGTACTTC
v_gene: TRBV20-1; d_gene: TRBD1; j_gene: TRBJ2-1; abundance: -; CDR3aa: CSATGTGYILTSDEQFF; CDR3nt: TGCAGTGCTACCGGGACAGGCTACATTTTAACGTCGGATGAGCAGTTCTTC
v_gene: TRBV4-1; d_gene: -; j_gene: TRBJ1-1; abundance: few; CDR3aa: CASSQGRGSPTFF; CDR3nt: TGCGCCAGCAGCCAAGGCAGGGGTTCTCCCACATTCTTT
v_gene: TRBV7-9; d_gene: -; j_gene: TRBJ1-4; abundance: -; CDR3aa: CASSPRWEATNEKLFF; CDR3nt: TGTGCCAGCAGCCCCCGGTGGGAAGCAACTAATGAAAAACTGTTTTTT
v_gene: TRBV29-1; d_gene: -; j_gene: TRBJ2-7; abundance: many; CDR3aa: CSAGPDAVEQYF; CDR3nt: TGCAGCGCGGGACCGGATGCAGTCGAGCAGTACTTC
v_gene: TRBV4-3; d_gene: -; j_gene: TRBJ1-2; abundance: few; CDR3aa: CASSQDDRTVRANYGYTF; CDR3nt: TGCGCCAGCAGCCAAGATGATCGTACGGTCAGAGCTAACTATGGCTACACCTTC
v_gene: TRBV19; d_gene: -; j_gene: TRBJ1-1; abundance: -; CDR3aa: CASASGTKTEAFF; CDR3nt: TGTGCCAGTGCGTCGGGAACCAAAACTGAAGCTTTCTTT
v_gene: TRBV7-2; d_gene: -; j_gene: TRBJ2-1; abundance: many; CDR3aa: CASSQARERHNEQFF; CDR3nt: TGTGCCAGCAGCCAGGCAAGGGAACGGCACAATGAGCAGTTCTTC
v_gene: TRBV6-5; d_gene: -; j_gene: TRBJ2-7; abundance: -; CDR3aa: CASSSPREIAYEQYF; CDR3nt: TGTGCCAGCAGTTCCCCCAGGGAGATAGCCTACGAGCAGTACTTC
v_gene: TRBV7-4; d_gene: -; j_gene: TRBJ1-2; abundance: -; CDR3aa: CASSLENNYGYAF; CDR3nt: TGTGCCAGCAGCTTAGAGAATAACTATGGCTACGCCTTC
v_gene: TRBV7-9; d_gene: -; j_gene: TRBJ2-1; abundance: once; CDR3aa: CASSSKGGGGLTYNEQFF; CDR3nt: TGTGCCAGCAGCTCTAAGGGAGGCGGGGGCCTTACCTACAATGAGCAGTTCTTC
v_gene: TRBV7-2; d_gene: -; j_gene: TRBJ2-7; abundance: many; CDR3aa: CASSLESTGTGREQYF; CDR3nt: TGTGCCAGCAGCTTAGAGTCGACCGGGACCGGCAGGGAGCAGTACTTC
v_gene: TRBV9; d_gene: -; j_gene: TRBJ2-3; abundance: few; CDR3aa: CASRDGTQYF; CDR3nt: TGTGCCAGCAGGGATGGTACGCAGTATTTT
v_gene: TRBV5-1; d_gene: -; j_gene: TRBJ2-3; abundance: -; CDR3aa: CASSAHQTDTQYF; CDR3nt: TGCGCCAGCAGTGCACATCAGACAGATACGCAGTATTTT
v_gene: TRBV6-1; d_gene: TRBD1; j_gene: TRBJ2-6; abundance: many; CDR3aa: CASPPGTGVPGGANVLTF; CDR3nt: TGTGCCAGCCCCCCGGGGACAGGAGTCCCGGGTGGGGCCAACGTCCTGACTTTC
v_gene: TRBV20-1; d_gene: -; j_gene: TRBJ2-7; abundance: -; CDR3aa: CSARGRTTSGEQYF; CDR3nt: TGCAGTGCTAGAGGTCGCACGACCTCTGGAGAGCAGTACTTC
v_gene: TRBV4-1; d_gene: TRBD1; j_gene: TRBJ1-1; abundance: -; CDR3aa: CASSQFSLGQMNTEAFF; CDR3nt: TGCGCCAGCAGCCAATTCAGTCTGGGACAGATGAACACTGAAGCTTTCTTT
v_gene: TRBV12-3/TRBV12-4; d_gene: TRBD2; j_gene: TRBJ2-7; abundance: -; CDR3aa: CASSFGGAAEQYF; CDR3nt: TGTGCCAGCAGTTTCGGGGGGGCAGCAGAGCAGTACTTC
v_gene: TRBV20-1; d_gene: TRBD1; j_gene: TRBJ1-5; abundance: few; CDR3aa: CSASGTAYSNQPQHF; CDR3nt: TGCAGTGCTAGTGGGACAGCTTATAGCAATCAGCCCCAGCATTTT
v_gene: TRBV19; d_gene: TRBD1; j_gene: TRBJ1-2; abundance: few; CDR3aa: CASSREGQGTYGYTF; CDR3nt: TGTGCCAGTAGTCGAGAAGGACAGGGGACATATGGCTACACCTTC
v_gene: TRBV5-6; d_gene: -; j_gene: TRBJ2-3; abundance: -; CDR3aa: CASRGRGQTDTQYF; CDR3nt: TGTGCCAGCAGGGGCAGGGGTCAGACAGATACGCAGTATTTT
v_gene: TRBV11-2; d_gene: -; j_gene: TRBJ2-2; abundance: -; CDR3aa: CASSPDLTSTGELFF; CDR3nt: TGTGCCAGCAGCCCGGACTTAACGAGCACCGGGGAGCTGTTTTTT
v_gene: TRBV20-1; d_gene: -; j_gene: TRBJ1-1; abundance: few; CDR3aa: CSGTTGLNTEAFF; CDR3nt: TGCAGTGGGACGACAGGCCTAAACACTGAAGCTTTCTTT
v_gene: TRBV7-2; d_gene: -; j_gene: TRBJ1-2; abundance: many; CDR3aa: CASSRGGYAYGYTF; CDR3nt: TGTGCCAGCAGCAGGGGGGGGTATGCCTATGGCTACACCTTC
v_gene: TRBV7-2; d_gene: TRBD2; j_gene: TRBJ2-1; abundance: -; CDR3aa: CASSRRSGGSEQFF; CDR3nt: TGTGCCAGCAGCCGCCGTAGCGGGGGGTCTGAGCAGTTCTTC
v_gene: TRBV6-1; d_gene: -; j_gene: TRBJ1-5; abundance: -; CDR3aa: CASSEVYRDSNQPQHF; CDR3nt: TGTGCCAGCAGTGAAGTTTACAGGGATAGCAATCAGCCCCAGCATTTT
v_gene: TRBV7-2; d_gene: TRBD2; j_gene: TRBJ2-1; abundance: -; CDR3aa: CASSSPGTSGSSSYTEQFF; CDR3nt: TGTGCCAGCAGCTCCCCCGGGACTAGCGGTTCGAGCTCCTACACTGAGCAGTTCTTC